This TCR beta chain appears in the sequencing data of a study of T cell repertoires in cytomegalovirus infection. Study-wide context: Indicated by public TCR beta signatures were CMV infection and matching HLA type. Study observations and caveats: HLA-C-restricted TCR beta clonotypes specific for CMV led the ex vivo response. Of the TCR beta families, the public ones yielded a cumulative frequency that identified carriers of CMV plus the relevant HLA.

This clonotype was observed many times. Its antigen remains unidentified. Each CDR3 protein is one row after TCRdb ran MiXCR on the reads. The sample contains 150,000 to 200,000 distinct CDR3 sequences, 25% to 30% of which appear only once. The CDR3 totals 17 residues. Germline lookup yields CDR1 SGHVS and CDR2 FQNEAQ. Trimming cost V 6 bases and J 2 bases, with 20 bases left between them. V is TRBV7-8 and J is TRBJ1-3, with D perhaps matching TRBD1 (5 bases). Sequencing was done on a sample of PBMCs. The receptor was isolated from a human donor in good health (CMV status not recorded). Some clones in this sample may be carry-over from other donors' samples. The CDR3 region has the DNA TGTGCCAGCAGGCGAGATCAGGGTTACCTCACTGGAAACACCATATATTTT. Translated, it gives CASRRDQGYLTGNTIYF.